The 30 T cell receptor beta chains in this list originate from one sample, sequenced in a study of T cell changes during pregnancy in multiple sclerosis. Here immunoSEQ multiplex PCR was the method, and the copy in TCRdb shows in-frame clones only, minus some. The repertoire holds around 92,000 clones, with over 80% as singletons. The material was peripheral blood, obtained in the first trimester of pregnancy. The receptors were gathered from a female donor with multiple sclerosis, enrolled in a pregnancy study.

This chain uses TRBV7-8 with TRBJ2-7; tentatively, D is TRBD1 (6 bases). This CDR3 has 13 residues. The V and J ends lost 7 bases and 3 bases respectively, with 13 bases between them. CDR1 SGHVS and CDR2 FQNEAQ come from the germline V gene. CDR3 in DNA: TGTGCCAGCAACTCAGGGACATTCTACGAGCAGTACTTC. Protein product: CASNSGTFYEQYF.

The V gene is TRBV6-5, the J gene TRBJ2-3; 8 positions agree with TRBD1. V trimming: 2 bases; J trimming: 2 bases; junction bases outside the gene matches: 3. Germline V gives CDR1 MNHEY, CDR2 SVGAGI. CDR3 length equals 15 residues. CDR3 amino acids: CASSYGTGYTDTQYF. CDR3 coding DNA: TGTGCCAGCAGTTACGGGACAGGATACACAGATACGCAGTATTTT.

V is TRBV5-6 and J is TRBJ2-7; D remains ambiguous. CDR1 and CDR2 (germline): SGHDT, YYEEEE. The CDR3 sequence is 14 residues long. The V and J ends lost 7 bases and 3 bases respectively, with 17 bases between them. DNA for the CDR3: TGTGCCAGCCGTCCAGGCGAAGCAATCTACGAGCAGTACTTC. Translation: CASRPGEAIYEQYF.

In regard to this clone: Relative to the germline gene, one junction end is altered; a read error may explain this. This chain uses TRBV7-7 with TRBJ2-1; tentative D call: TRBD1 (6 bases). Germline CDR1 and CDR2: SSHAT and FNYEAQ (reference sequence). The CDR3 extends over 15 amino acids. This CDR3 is CASSRGLGFTGEQFF. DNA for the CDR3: TGTGCTAGCAGCAGGGGCTTGGGGTTCACGGGTGAGCAGTTCTTC.

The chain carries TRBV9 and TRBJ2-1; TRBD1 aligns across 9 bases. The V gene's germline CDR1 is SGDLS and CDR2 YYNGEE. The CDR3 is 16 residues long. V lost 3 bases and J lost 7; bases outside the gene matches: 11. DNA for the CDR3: TGTGCCAGCAGCGCCCGGACAGGGGCGATAGAAAATGAGCAGTTCTTC. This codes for CASSARTGAIENEQFF.

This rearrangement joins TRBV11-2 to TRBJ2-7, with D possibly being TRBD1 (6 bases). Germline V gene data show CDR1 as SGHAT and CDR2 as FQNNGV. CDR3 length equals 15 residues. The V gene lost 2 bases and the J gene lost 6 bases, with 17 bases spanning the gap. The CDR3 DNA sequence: TGTGCCAGCAGCTTATCCCAGGGGATAAACTGCGAGCAGTACTTC. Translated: CASSLSQGINCEQYF.

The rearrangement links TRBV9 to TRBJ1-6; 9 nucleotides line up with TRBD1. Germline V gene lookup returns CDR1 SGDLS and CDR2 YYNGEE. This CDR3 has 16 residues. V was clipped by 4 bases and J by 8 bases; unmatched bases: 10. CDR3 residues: CASSLGGTGMDSPLHF. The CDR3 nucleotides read TGTGCCAGCAGCCTAGGAGGGACAGGGATGGATTCACCCCTCCACTTT.

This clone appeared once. The CDR3 nucleotides are TGTGCCAGCAGTTTAACACGCGGGGCGTCAAGCACTGAAGCTTTCTTT. Its translation: CASSLTRGASSTEAFF. The V call is TRBV27, the J call TRBJ1-1; possible D gene TRBD1, 5 bases. From germline, CDR1 is MNHEY and CDR2 SMNVEV (reference sequence). This CDR3 has 16 amino acids. V was shortened by 2 bases and J by 4 bases, with 17 bases between the two germline ends.

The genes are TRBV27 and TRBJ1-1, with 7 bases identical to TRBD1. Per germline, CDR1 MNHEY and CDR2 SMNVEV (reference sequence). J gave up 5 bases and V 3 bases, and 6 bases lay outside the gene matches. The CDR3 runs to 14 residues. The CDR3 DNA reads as TGTGCCAGCAGTTTTACAGGGGCGAGTACTGAAGCTTTCTTT. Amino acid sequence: CASSFTGASTEAFF.

Here the CDR3 DNA reads TGTGCTAGGTTCACTGGACAGCAGTGCCAAGAGACCCAGTACTTC. This sequence encodes CARFTGQQCQETQYF. The chain combines TRBV12-5 with TRBJ2-5, with D possibly TRBD1 on 6 matching bases. This CDR3 is 15 amino acids long. The V end was cut by 9 bases, the J end by 1 base, with 18 bases between. From germline, CDR1 is LGHNT and CDR2 FRNRAP.

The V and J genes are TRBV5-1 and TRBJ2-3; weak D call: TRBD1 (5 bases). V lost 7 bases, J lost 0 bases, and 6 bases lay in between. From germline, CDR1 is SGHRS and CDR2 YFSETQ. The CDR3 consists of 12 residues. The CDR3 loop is CASQGSTDTQYF. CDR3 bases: TGCGCCAGCCAGGGTAGCACAGATACGCAGTATTTT.

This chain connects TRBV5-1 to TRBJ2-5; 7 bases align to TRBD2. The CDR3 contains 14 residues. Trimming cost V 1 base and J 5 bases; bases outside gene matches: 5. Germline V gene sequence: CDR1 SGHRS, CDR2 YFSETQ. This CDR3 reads CASSLSGAGETQYF. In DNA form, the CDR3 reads TGCGCCAGCAGCTTGAGCGGGGCCGGGGAGACCCAGTACTTC.

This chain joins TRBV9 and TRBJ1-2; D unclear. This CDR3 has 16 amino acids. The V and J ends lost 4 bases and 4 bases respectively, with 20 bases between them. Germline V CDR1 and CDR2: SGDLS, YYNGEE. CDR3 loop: CASSPSQLGSPYGYTF. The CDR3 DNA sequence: TGTGCCAGCAGCCCCAGCCAGTTGGGCAGCCCCTATGGCTACACCTTC.

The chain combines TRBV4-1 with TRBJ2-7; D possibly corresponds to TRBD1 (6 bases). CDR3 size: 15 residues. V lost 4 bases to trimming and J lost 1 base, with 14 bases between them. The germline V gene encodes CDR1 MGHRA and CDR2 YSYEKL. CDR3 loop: CASSLGQFESYEQYF. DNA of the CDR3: TGCGCCAGCAGCCTCGGACAGTTTGAGTCCTACGAGCAGTACTTC.

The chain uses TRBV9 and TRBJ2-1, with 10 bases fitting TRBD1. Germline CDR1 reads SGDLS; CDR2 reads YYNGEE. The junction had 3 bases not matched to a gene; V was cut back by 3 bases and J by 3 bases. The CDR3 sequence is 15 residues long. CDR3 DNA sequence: TGTGCCAGCAGCGGCGGGACAGGGGACTACAATGAGCAGTTCTTC. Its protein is CASSGGTGDYNEQFF.

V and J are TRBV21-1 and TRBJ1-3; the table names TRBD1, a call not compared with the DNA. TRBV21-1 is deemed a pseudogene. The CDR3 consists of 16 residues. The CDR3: CASSKDGYSSGNTIYF. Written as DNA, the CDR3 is TGTGCCAGCAGCAAAGACGGTTACAGCTCTGGAAACACCATATATTTT.

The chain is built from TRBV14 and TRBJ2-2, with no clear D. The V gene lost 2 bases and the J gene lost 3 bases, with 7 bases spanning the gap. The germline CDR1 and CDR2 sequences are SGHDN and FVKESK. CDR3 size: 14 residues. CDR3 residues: CASSQLTYTGELFF. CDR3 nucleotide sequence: TGTGCCAGCAGCCAACTTACTTACACCGGGGAGCTGTTTTTT.

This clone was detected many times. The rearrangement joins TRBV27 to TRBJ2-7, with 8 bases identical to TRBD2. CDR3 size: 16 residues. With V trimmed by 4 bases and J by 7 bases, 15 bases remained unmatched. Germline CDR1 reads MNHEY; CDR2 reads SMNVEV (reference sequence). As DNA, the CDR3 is TGTGCCAGCAGTTCTATCGACGGACTAGCCTCGCGGGAGCAGTACTTC. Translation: CASSSIDGLASREQYF.

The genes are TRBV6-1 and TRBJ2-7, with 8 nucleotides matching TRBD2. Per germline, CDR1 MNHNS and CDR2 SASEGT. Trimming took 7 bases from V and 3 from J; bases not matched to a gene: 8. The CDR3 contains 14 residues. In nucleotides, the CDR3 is TGTGCCAGCACTGCTGGAGCGGGGGACTACGAGCAGTACTTC. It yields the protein CASTAGAGDYEQYF.

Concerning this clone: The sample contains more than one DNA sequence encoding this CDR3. CDR3 loop: CASSLGQVYGYTF. The CDR3 DNA reads as TGTGCCAGCAGCTTAGGTCAGGTTTATGGCTACACCTTC. The gene calls are TRBV7-9 and TRBJ1-2; D uncertain. The CDR3 sequence is 13 residues long. Trimming took 1 base from V and 5 from J, leaving 8 bases between them. Germline V lookup: CDR1 SEHNR, CDR2 FQNEAQ (reference sequence).

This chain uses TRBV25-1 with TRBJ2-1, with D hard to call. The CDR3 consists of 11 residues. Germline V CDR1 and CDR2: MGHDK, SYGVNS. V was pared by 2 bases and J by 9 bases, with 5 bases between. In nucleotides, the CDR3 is TGTGCCAGCAGTGAAGTCGTTGAGCAGTTCTTC. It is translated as CASSEVVEQFF.

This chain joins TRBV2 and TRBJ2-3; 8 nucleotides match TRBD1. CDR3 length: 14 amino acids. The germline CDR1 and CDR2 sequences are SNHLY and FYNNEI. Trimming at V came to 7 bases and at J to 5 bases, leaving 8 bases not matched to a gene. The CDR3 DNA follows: TGTGCCAGCAAAGGACAGGGTATTCAAGATACGCAGTATTTT. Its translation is CASKGQGIQDTQYF.

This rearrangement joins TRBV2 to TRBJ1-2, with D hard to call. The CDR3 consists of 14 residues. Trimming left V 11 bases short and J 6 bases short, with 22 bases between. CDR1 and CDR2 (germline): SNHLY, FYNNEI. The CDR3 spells CAQLSRETSDGYTF. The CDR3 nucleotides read TGTGCCCAACTATCACGGGAGACGAGCGATGGCTACACCTTC.

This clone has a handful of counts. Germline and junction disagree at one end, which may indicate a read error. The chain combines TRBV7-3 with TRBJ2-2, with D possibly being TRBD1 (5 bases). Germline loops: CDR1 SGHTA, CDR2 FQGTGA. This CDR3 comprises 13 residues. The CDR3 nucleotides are TGCGCCAGCAGCTTTGCAGGGCAAGGGGAGCTGTTTTTT. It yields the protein CASSFAGQGELFF.

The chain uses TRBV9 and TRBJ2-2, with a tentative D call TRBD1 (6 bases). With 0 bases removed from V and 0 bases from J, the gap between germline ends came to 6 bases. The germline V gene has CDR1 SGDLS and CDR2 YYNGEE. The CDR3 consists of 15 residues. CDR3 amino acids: CASSVGTANTGELFF. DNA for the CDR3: TGTGCCAGCAGCGTAGGGACAGCGAACACCGGGGAGCTGTTTTTT. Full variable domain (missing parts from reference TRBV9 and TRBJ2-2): DSGVTQTPKHLITATGQRVTLRCSPRSGDLSVYWYQQSLDQGLQFLIQYYNGEERAKGNILERFSAQQFPDLHSELNLSSLELGDSALYFCASSVGTANTGELFFGEGSRLTVL.

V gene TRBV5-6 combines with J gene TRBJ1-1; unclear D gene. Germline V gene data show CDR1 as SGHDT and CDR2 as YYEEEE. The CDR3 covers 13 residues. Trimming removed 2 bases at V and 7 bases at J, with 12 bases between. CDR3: CASSLGGSVEAFF. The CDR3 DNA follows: TGTGCCAGCAGCTTAGGAGGGAGTGTTGAAGCTTTCTTT.

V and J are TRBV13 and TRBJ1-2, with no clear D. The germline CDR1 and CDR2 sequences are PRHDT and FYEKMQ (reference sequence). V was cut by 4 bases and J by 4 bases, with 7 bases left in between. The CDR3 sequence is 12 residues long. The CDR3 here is CASSSGSYGYTF. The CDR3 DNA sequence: TGTGCCAGCAGCTCCGGGTCCTATGGCTACACCTTC.

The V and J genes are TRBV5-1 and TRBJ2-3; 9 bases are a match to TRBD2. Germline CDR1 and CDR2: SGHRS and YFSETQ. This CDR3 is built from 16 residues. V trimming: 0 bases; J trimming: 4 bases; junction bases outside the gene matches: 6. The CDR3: CASSLVAGGPADTQYF. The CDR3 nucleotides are TGCGCCAGCAGCTTGGTGGCGGGGGGGCCTGCAGATACGCAGTATTTT.

This chain's CDR3 is CASALGTGFYEQYF. In DNA, the CDR3 is TGTGCCAGCGCTCTTGGGACAGGGTTTTACGAGCAGTACTTC. The chain is built from TRBV5-6 and TRBJ2-7, with 9 bases fitting TRBD1. V gave up 7 bases and J gave up 4 bases; unmatched junction bases: 9. CDR3 length equals 14 residues. Per the germline V gene, CDR1 is SGHDT and CDR2 is YYEEEE. The whole variable domain, filled in from reference TRBV5-6 and TRBJ2-7, reads DAGVTQSPTHLIKTRGQQVTLRCSPKSGHDTVSWYQQALGQGPQFIFQYYEEEERQRGNFPDRFSGHQFPNYSSELNVNALLLGDSALYLCASALGTGFYEQYFGPGTRLTVT.

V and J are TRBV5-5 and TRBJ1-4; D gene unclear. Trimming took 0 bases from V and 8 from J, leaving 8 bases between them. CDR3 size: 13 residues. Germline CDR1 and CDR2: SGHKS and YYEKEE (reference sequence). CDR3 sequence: CASSLVPGEKLFF. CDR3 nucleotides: TGTGCCAGCAGCTTGGTTCCGGGGGAAAAACTGTTTTTT. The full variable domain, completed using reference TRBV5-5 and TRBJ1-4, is DAGVTQSPTHLIKTRGQQVTLRCSPISGHKSVSWYQQVLGQGPQFIFQYYEKEERGRGNFPDRFSARQFPNYSSELNVNALLLGDSALYLCASSLVPGEKLFFGSGTQLSVL.